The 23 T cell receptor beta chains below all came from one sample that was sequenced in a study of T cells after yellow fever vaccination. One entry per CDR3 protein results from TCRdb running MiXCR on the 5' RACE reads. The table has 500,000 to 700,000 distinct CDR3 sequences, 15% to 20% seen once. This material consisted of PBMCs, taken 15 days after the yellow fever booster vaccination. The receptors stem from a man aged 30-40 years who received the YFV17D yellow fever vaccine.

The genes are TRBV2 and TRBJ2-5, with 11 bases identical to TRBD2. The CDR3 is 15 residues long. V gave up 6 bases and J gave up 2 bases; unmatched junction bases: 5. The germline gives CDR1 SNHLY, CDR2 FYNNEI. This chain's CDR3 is CASSRLAGSQETQYF. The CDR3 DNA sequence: TGTGCCAGCAGCCGACTAGCGGGAAGTCAAGAGACCCAGTACTTC.

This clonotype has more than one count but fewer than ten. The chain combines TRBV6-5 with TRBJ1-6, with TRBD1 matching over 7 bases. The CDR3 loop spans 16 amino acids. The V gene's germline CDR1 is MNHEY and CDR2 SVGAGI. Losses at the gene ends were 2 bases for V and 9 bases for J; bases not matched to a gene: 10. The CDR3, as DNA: TGTGCCAGCAGTTACCGAGGGAGGGGGCGCGGTTCACCCCTCCACTTT. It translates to CASSYRGRGRGSPLHF.

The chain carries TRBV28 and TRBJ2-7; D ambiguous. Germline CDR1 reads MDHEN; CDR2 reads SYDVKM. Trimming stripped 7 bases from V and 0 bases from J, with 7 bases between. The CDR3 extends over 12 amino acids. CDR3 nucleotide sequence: TGTGCCAGCATTTCGGCCTCCTACGAGCAGTACTTC. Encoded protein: CASISASYEQYF.

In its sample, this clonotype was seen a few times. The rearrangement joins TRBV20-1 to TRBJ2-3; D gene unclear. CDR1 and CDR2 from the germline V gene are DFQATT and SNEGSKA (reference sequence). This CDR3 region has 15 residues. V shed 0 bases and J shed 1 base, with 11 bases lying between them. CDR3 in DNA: TGCAGTGCTAGAGACGGATCCACCCGCACAGATACGCAGTATTTT. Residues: CSARDGSTRTDTQYF.

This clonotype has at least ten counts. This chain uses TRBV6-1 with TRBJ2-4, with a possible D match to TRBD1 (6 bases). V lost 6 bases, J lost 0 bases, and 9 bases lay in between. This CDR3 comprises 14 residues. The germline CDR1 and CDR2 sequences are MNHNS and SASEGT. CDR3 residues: CASSQGLAKNIQYF. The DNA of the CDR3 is TGTGCCAGCAGCCAGGGGTTAGCCAAAAACATTCAGTACTTC.

CDR3 nucleotide sequence: TGCAGTGTTCCGGGACTAGCAGGCTACACCTTC. Protein product: CSVPGLAGYTF. This sequence joins TRBV20-1 and TRBJ1-2; D possibly corresponds to TRBD1 (5 bases). CDR3 size: 11 residues. Germline CDR1 is DFQATT and CDR2 is SNEGSKA (reference sequence). V was clipped by 7 bases and J by 8 bases, with 14 bases between them.

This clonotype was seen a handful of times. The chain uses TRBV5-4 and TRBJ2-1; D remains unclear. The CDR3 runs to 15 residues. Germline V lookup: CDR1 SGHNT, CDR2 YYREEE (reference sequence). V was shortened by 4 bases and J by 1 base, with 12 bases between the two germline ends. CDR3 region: CASSLIQRSYNEQFF. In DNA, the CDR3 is TGTGCCAGCAGCCTCATCCAACGGTCCTACAATGAGCAGTTCTTC.

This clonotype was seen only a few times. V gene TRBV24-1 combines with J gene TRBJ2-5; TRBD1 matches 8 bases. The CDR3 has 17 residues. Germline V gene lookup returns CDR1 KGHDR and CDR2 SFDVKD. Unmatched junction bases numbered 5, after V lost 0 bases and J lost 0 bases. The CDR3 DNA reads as TGTGCCACCAGTGATTTGCGACCGGGACAGGACCAAGAGACCCAGTACTTC. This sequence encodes CATSDLRPGQDQETQYF.

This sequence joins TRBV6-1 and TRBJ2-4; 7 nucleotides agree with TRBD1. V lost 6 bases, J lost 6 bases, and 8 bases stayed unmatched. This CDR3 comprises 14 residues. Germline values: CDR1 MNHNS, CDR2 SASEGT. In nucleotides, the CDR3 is TGTGCCAGCAGCACCAACCGACAGGGAAACATTCAGTACTTC. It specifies CASSTNRQGNIQYF.

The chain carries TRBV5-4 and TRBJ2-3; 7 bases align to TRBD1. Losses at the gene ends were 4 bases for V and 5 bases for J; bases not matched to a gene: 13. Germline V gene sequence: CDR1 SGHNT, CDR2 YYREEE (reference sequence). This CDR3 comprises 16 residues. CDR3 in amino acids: CASSTTGAGWEDTQYF. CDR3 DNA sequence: TGTGCCAGCAGCACTACAGGGGCTGGTTGGGAAGATACGCAGTATTTT.

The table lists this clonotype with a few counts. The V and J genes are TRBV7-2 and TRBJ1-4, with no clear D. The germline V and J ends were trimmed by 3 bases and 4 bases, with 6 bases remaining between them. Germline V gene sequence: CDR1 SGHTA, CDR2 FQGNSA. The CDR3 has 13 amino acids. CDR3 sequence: CASSLLVNEKLFF. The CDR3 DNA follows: TGTGCCAGCAGCTTGCTGGTTAATGAAAAACTGTTTTTT.

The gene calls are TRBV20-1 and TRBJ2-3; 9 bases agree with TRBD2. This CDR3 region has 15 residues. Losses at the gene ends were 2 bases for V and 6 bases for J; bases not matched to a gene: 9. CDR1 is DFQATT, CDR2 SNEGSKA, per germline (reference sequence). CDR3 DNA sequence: TGCAGTGCTAGACGCCTCGGGACTAGCAGGGATACGCAGTATTTT. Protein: CSARRLGTSRDTQYF.

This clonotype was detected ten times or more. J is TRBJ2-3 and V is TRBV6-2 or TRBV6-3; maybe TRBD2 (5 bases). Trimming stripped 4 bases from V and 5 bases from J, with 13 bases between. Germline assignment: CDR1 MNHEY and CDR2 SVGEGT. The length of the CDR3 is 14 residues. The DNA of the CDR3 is TGTGCCAGCAGTTTGGTGTTAGCGAGAGATACGCAGTATTTT. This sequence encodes CASSLVLARDTQYF.

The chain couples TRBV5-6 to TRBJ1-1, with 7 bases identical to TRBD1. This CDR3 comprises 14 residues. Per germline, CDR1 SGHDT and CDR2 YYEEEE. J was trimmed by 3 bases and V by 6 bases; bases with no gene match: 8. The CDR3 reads CASKMSGGYTEAFF. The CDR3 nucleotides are TGTGCCAGCAAGATGTCAGGGGGGTACACTGAAGCTTTCTTT.

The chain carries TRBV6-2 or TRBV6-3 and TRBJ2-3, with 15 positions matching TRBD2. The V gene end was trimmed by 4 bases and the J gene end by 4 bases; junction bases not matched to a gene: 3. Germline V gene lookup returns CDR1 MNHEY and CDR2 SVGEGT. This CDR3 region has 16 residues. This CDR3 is CASSSGLAGGADTQYF. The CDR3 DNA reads TGTGCCAGCAGTTCGGGACTAGCGGGAGGTGCAGATACGCAGTATTTT.

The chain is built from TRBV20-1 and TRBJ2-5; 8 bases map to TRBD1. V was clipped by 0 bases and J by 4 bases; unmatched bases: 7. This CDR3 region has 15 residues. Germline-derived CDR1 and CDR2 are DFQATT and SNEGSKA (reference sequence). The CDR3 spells CSARDGTGPTETQYF. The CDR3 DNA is TGCAGTGCTAGAGATGGGACAGGCCCCACAGAGACCCAGTACTTC.

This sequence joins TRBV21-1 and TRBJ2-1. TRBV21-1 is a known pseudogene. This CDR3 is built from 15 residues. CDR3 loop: CASSYIGSRNNEQFF. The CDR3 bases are TGTGCCAGCAGTTATATCGGGAGCCGTAACAATGAGCAGTTCTTC.

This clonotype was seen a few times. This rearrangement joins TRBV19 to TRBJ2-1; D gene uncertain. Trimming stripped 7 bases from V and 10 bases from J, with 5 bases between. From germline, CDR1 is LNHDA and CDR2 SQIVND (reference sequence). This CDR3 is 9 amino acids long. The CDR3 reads CASKQEQFF. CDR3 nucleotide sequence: TGTGCCAGTAAGCAGGAGCAGTTCTTC.

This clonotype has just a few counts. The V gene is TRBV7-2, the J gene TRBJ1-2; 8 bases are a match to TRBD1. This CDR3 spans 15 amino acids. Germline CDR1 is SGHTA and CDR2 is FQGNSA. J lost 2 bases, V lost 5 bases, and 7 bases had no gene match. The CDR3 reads CASSPRTGTNYGYTF. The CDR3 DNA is TGTGCCAGCAGCCCCCGGACAGGGACAAACTATGGCTACACCTTC.

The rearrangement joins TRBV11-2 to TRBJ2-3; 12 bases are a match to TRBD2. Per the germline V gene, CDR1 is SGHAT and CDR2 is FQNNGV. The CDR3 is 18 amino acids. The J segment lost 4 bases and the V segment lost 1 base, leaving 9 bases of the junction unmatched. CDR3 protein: CASSLALPSGRAADTQYF. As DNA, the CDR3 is TGTGCCAGCAGCTTAGCTCTCCCTAGCGGGAGGGCCGCAGATACGCAGTATTTT.

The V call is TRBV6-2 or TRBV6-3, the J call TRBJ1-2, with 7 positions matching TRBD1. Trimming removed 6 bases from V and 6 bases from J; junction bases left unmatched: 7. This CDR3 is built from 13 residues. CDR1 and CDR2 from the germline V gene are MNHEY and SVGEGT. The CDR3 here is CASRLGTVHGYTF. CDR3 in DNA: TGTGCCAGCAGACTTGGGACAGTGCATGGCTACACCTTC.

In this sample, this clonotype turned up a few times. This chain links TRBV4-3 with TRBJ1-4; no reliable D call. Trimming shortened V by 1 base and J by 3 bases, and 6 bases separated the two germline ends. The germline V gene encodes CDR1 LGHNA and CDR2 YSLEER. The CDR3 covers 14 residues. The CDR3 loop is CASSQGSANEKLFF. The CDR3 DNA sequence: TGCGCCAGCAGCCAAGGGTCAGCTAATGAAAAACTGTTTTTT.

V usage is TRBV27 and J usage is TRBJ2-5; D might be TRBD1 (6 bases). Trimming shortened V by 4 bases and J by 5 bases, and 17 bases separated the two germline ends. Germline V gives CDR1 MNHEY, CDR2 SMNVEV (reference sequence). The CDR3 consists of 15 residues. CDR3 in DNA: TGTGCCAGCAGTTCGCAGGGGATCAGTATGGAGACCCAGTACTTC. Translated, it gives CASSSQGISMETQYF.